In this sample, the clone carrying this T cell receptor beta chain turned up many times. One end of the junction fails to match germline, which may point to a read error. These data come from a study of regulatory T cells in long-lasting Graves disease. In building TCR beta libraries, iRepertoire HTBI primers were used together with Arm-PCR of CDR3 regions. TCRdb reprocessed the multiplex PCR reads via MiXCR and lists one record per CDR3 protein. The sample has 550,000 or so distinct CDR3 sequences, 9.5% to 15% seen once; the top ten hold roughly 8.9%. The CDR3 has 13 amino acids. CDR1 and CDR2 (germline): MNHEY, SMNVEV (reference sequence). As to time point: newly diagnosed GD, antithyroid drugs for less than 3 months. The TCR library used RNA extracted from PBMCs. Separately, the same data were catalogued under a study of T cells in Graves' hyperthyroidism and ophthalmopathy. This second report adds: When the TCR CDR3 underwent first-round RT-PCR, the HTBI primer set was used. Stable hyperthyroidism was separated from ophthalmopathy by a model based on 13 V-J features.

The chain combines TRBV27 with TRBJ1-6, with TRBD1 matching over 11 bases. The TCR was taken from a woman aged 30 to 39 with Graves disease. The specimen comprised peripheral blood mononuclear cells (PBMCs), sampled at new diagnosis, from a patient treated with antithyroid drugs. CDR3 residues: CASSRTGGSLLHF. As DNA, the CDR3 is TGTGCCAGCAGTCGGACAGGGGGCTCACTCCTCCACTTT.